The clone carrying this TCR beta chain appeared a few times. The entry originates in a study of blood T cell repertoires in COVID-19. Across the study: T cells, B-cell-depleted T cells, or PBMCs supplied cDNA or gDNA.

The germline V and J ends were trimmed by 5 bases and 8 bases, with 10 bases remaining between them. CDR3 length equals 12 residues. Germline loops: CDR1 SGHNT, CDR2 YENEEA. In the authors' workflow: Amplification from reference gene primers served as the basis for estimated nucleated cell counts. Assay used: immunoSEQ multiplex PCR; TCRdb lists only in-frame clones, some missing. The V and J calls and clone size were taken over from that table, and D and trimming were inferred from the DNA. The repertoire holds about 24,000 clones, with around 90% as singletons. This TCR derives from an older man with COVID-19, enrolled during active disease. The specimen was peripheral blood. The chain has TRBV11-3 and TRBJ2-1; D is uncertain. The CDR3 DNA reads TGTGCCAGCAGCCGCCTGGCCGATGAGCAGTTCTTC. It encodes CASSRLADEQFF.